Listed below are T cell receptor beta chains from one sample, sequenced in a study of pediatric ulcerative colitis. Libraries were prepared by immunoSEQ multiplex PCR; TCRdb keeps only in-frame clonotypes and omits some of them. Of about 60,000 clones listed, about nine tenths are singletons. The sequenced sample was blood. The receptors shown here come from a boy younger than 18 who was a control in a study of pediatric ulcerative colitis. CDR3s include the opening cysteine and the closing phenylalanine or tryptophan. Fields, in order: clone size, D gene, V gene, J gene, CDR3 protein, CDR3 DNA. The D gene is left open where the match is weak. Expanded clones get a size class; other rows say once, few or many, or leave the size out.

>once|NA|TRBV10-2|TRBJ2-7
CASSTRPDRYEQYF
TGCGCCAGCAGTACGAGGCCTGACCGCTACGAGCAGTACTTC
>NA|NA|TRBV7-7|TRBJ2-1
CASSLGQAHNEQFF
TGTGCCAGCAGCTTAGGACAGGCCCACAATGAGCAGTTCTTC
>NA|NA|TRBV7-3|TRBJ1-1
CASSPRGRVSRTEAFF
TGTGCCAGCAGCCCCCGGGGGCGCGTATCCCGCACTGAAGCTTTCTTT
>NA|NA|TRBV6-1|TRBJ1-5
CASTEQGLNQPQHF
TGTGCCAGCACCGAACAGGGACTCAATCAGCCCCAGCATTTT
>NA|NA|TRBV9|TRBJ2-7
CASSEKGYPADEQYF
TGTGCCAGCAGCGAGAAGGGTTACCCGGCTGACGAGCAGTACTTC
>NA|TRBD1|TRBV4-3|TRBJ1-1
CASSPGQGIAEAFF
TGCGCCAGCAGCCCGGGACAGGGGATAGCTGAAGCTTTCTTT
>NA|TRBD2|TRBV15|TRBJ2-7
CATSRVLAVGTAPRNEQYF
TGTGCCACCAGCAGAGTACTAGCGGTGGGTACGGCCCCAAGGAACGAGCAGTACTTC
>NA|NA|TRBV5-1|TRBJ1-1
CASSWATRNTEAFF
TGCGCCAGCAGCTGGGCGACGCGGAACACTGAAGCTTTCTTT
>NA|TRBD2|TRBV7-6|TRBJ2-1
CASSPTSGVSSYEQFF
TGTGCCAGCAGCCCAACAAGCGGGGTTTCATCCTATGAGCAGTTCTTC
>once|NA|TRBV29-1|TRBJ2-3
CSVDTVGSTDTQYF
TGCAGCGTTGATACAGTTGGGTCGACAGATACGCAGTATTTT
>NA|NA|TRBV19|TRBJ2-1
CASSIIPGTYNEQFF
TGTGCCAGTAGTATCATCCCCGGGACTTACAATGAGCAGTTCTTC
>NA|TRBD2|TRBV7-2|TRBJ2-7
CASSLEASGAPSYEQYF
TGTGCCAGCAGCTTAGAGGCTAGCGGGGCCCCTTCCTACGAGCAGTACTTC
>NA|NA|TRBV6-6|TRBJ1-2
CASSYSKDYGYTF
TGTGCCAGCAGTTACTCGAAAGACTATGGCTACACCTTC
>NA|NA|TRBV6-5|TRBJ2-3
CASRPVSTDTQYF
TGTGCCAGCAGACCGGTTAGCACAGATACGCAGTATTTT
>NA|TRBD2|TRBV10-3|TRBJ2-7
CAISPSGDSYEQYF
TGTGCCATCAGTCCTAGCGGCGACTCCTACGAGCAGTACTTC
>NA|NA|TRBV21-1|TRBJ2-1
CASSTRGTGNEQFF
TGTGCCAGCAGCACGCGAGGGACGGGTAATGAGCAGTTCTTC
>NA|TRBD1|TRBV11-2|TRBJ1-2
CASSPGTRQGAGNGYTF
TGTGCCAGCAGCCCAGGGACTAGACAGGGGGCTGGTAATGGCTACACCTTC
>once|NA|TRBV6-5|TRBJ2-2
CASSYSWSGSTGELFF
TGTGCCAGCAGTTACTCGTGGTCGGGTTCCACCGGGGAGCTGTTTTTT
>once|TRBD1|TRBV2|TRBJ2-5
CASSEAGTVPWETQYF
TGTGCCAGCAGTGAAGCCGGGACAGTACCGTGGGAGACCCAGTACTTC
>NA|NA|TRBV5-1|TRBJ2-1
CASSPEGRNEQFF
TGCGCCAGCAGTCCGGAGGGACGCAATGAGCAGTTCTTC
>NA|NA|TRBV11-3|TRBJ2-5
CASSSWGSETQYF
TGTGCCAGCAGCTCCTGGGGCTCGGAGACCCAGTACTTC
>NA|NA|TRBV6-1|TRBJ2-7
CASSNVWGSYEQYF
TGTGCCAGCAGTAATGTCTGGGGTTCCTACGAGCAGTACTTC
>once|NA|TRBV27|TRBJ2-2
CASSTISGRSYTGELFF
TGTGCCAGCAGTACAATTTCGGGACGGAGTTACACCGGGGAGCTGTTTTTT
>few|TRBD1|TRBV18|TRBJ1-1
CASSPSYRGRSTEAFF
TGTGCCAGCTCACCATCCTACAGGGGGCGAAGCACTGAAGCTTTCTTT
>NA|NA|TRBV14|TRBJ2-1
CASSQPSMGGISYNEQFF
TGTGCCAGCAGCCAACCAAGCATGGGCGGAATCTCCTACAATGAGCAGTTCTTC
>NA|TRBD1|TRBV5-5|TRBJ1-2
CASSLPGQGNYGYTF
TGTGCCAGCAGCCTGCCGGGACAGGGGAACTATGGCTACACCTTC
>NA|TRBD2|TRBV28|TRBJ2-7
CASNPSGRIYEQYF
TGTGCCAGCAACCCTAGCGGGAGAATTTACGAGCAGTACTTC
>NA|NA|TRBV5-6|TRBJ2-3
CASSLGLTLDTQYF
TGTGCCAGCAGCTTGGGACTAACGCTCGATACGCAGTATTTT
>NA|TRBD1|TRBV11-2|TRBJ1-1
CASSLGVDRGFKNTEAFF
TGTGCCAGCAGCTTAGGCGTGGACAGGGGGTTTAAGAACACTGAAGCTTTCTTT
>NA|TRBD1|TRBV29-1|TRBJ2-4
CSVDKFGQGAYIQYF
TGCAGCGTTGACAAGTTCGGACAGGGGGCGTACATTCAGTACTTC
>NA|NA|TRBV6-1|TRBJ2-3
CASTWTSSDTQYF
TGTGCCAGCACTTGGACCTCCTCCGATACGCAGTATTTT
>NA|NA|TRBV4-3|TRBJ2-1
CASSPGPTSTEQFF
TGCGCCAGCAGCCCGGGTCCCACATCTACGGAGCAGTTCTTC
>NA|NA|TRBV19|TRBJ1-5
CASRGGNQPQHF
TGTGCCAGTAGAGGAGGCAATCAGCCCCAGCATTTT
>NA|TRBD1|TRBV12-5|TRBJ2-7
CASGLVPRQGGEYEQYF
TGTGCTAGTGGTTTGGTACCTAGACAGGGGGGGGAGTACGAGCAGTACTTC
>NA|TRBD1|TRBV5-1|TRBJ1-1
CASSFGQGALEAFF
TGCGCCAGCAGCTTTGGACAGGGGGCTCTCGAAGCTTTCTTT
>NA|TRBD1|TRBV6-6|TRBJ2-7
CASSYSTGGDEQYF
TGTGCCAGCAGTTACTCTACAGGGGGCGACGAGCAGTACTTC
>NA|TRBD2|TRBV5-1|TRBJ2-2
CASSSTTSGRNTGELFF
TGCGCCAGCAGCTCCACGACTAGCGGGAGGAACACCGGGGAGCTGTTTTTT
>NA|TRBD2|TRBV7-9|TRBJ2-3
CASSYEVASGFTSTDTQYF
TGTGCCAGCAGCTACGAGGTGGCTAGCGGATTCACTAGCACAGATACGCAGTATTTT
>NA|NA|TRBV2|TRBJ2-3
CASRQGAVPDTQYF
TGTGCCAGCAGACAGGGAGCCGTTCCAGATACGCAGTATTTT
>NA|NA|TRBV28|TRBJ1-1
CASKGGNTEAFF
TGTGCCAGCAAGGGGGGAAACACTGAAGCTTTCTTT
>NA|NA|TRBV6-1|TRBJ2-7
CASRESPAYEQYF
TGTGCCAGCAGGGAGTCTCCGGCCTACGAGCAGTACTTC
>NA|NA|TRBV29-1|TRBJ1-2
CSVEDQRHQHYGYTF
TGCAGCGTTGAAGATCAGAGACACCAGCACTATGGCTACACCTTC